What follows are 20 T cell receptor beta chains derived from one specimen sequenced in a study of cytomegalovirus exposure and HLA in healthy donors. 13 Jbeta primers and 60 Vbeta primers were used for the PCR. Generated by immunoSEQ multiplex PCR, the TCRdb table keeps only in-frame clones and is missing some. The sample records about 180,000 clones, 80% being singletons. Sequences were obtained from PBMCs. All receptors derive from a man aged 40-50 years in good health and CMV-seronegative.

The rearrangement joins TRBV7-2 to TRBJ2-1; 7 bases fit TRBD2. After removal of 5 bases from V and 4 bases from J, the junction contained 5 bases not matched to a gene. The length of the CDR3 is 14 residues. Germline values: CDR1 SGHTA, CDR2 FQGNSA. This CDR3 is CASSKGLLYNEQFF. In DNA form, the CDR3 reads TGTGCCAGCAGCAAGGGACTATTATACAATGAGCAGTTCTTC. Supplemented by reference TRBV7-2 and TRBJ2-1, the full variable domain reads GAGVSQSPSNKVTEKGKDVELRCDPISGHTALYWYRQSLGQGLEFLIYFQGNSAPDKSGLPSDRFSAERTGGSVSTLTIQRTQQEDSAVYLCASSKGLLYNEQFFGPGTRLTVL.

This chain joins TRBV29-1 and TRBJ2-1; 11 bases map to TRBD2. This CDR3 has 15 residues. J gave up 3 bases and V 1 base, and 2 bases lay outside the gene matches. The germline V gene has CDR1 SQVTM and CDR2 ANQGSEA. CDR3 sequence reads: CSVEGLAGNYNEQFF. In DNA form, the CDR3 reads TGCAGCGTTGAAGGACTAGCGGGGAACTACAATGAGCAGTTCTTC.

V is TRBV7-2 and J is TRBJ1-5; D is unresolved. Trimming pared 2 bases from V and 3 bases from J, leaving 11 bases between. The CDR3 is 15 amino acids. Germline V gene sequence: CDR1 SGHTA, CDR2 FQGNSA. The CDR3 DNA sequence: TGTGCCAGCAGCTTACTAGGTACTAACAATCAGCCCCAGCATTTT. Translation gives CASSLLGTNNQPQHF. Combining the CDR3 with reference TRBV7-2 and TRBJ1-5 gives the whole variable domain GAGVSQSPSNKVTEKGKDVELRCDPISGHTALYWYRQSLGQGLEFLIYFQGNSAPDKSGLPSDRFSAERTGGSVSTLTIQRTQQEDSAVYLCASSLLGTNNQPQHFGDGTRLSIL.

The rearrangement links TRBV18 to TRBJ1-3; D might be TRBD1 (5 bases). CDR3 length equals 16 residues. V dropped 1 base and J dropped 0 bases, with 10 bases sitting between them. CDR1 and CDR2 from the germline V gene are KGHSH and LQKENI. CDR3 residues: CASSPRDSPSGNTIYF. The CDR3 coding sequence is TGTGCCAGCTCACCACGTGACAGCCCCTCTGGAAACACCATATATTTT.

Here the CDR3 reads CASSPRTGGSYNEQFF. As DNA, the CDR3 is TGCGCCAGCAGCCCCCGGACAGGGGGGTCCTACAATGAGCAGTTCTTC. The chain couples TRBV5-1 to TRBJ2-1; TRBD1 matches 10 bases. The V gene's germline CDR1 is SGHRS and CDR2 YFSETQ. Trimming at V came to 4 bases and at J to 1 base, leaving 5 bases not matched to a gene. The CDR3 is 16 residues long.

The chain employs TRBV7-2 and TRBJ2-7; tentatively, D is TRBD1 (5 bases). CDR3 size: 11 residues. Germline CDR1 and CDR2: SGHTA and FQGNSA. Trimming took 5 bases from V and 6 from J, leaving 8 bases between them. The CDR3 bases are TGTGCCAGCAGCCTCAGGGTCGAGCAGTACTTC. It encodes CASSLRVEQYF.

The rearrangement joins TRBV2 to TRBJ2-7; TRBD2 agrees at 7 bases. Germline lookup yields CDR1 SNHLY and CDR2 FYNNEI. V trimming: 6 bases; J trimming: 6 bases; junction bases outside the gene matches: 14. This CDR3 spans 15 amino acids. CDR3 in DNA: TGTGCCAGCAGGGTAATAGCGGGTTGGGGCTCCGAGCAGTACTTC. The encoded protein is CASRVIAGWGSEQYF.

The CDR3 DNA follows: TGTGCCAGCAGCCTCCGGACAGGTCCTTATAGCAATCAGCCCCAGCATTTT. Protein sequence: CASSLRTGPYSNQPQHF. The chain joins TRBV7-8 to TRBJ1-5; TRBD1 matches 7 bases. Germline loops: CDR1 SGHVS, CDR2 FQNEAQ. V dropped 5 bases and J dropped 0; count of bases not matched to a gene: 10. CDR3 length equals 17 residues.

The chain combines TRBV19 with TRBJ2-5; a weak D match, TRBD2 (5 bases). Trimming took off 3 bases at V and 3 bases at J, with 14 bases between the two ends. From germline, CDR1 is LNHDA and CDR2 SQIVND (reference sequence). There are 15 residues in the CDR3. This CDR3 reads CASSINTRREETQYF. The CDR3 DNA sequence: TGTGCCAGTAGTATTAATACCCGGCGGGAAGAGACCCAGTACTTC.

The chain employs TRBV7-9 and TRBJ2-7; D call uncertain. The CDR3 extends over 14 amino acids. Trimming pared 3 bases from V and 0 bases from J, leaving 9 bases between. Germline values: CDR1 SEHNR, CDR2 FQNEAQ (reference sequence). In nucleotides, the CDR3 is TGTGCCAGCAGCTTGGTGGAGCGCTCCTACGAGCAGTACTTC. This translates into CASSLVERSYEQYF.

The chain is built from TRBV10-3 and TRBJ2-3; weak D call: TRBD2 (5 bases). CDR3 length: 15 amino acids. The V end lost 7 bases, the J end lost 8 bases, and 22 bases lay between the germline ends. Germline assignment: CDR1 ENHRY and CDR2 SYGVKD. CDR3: CAIKRNGPNLGTQYF. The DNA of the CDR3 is TGTGCCATCAAGCGGAACGGACCCAATTTAGGTACGCAGTATTTT.

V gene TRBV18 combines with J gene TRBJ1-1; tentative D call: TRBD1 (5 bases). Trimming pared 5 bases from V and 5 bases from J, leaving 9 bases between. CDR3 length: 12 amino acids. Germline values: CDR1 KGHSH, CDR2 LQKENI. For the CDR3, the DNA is TGTGCCAGCTCAGGGGCAAAGACTGAAGCTTTCTTT. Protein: CASSGAKTEAFF.

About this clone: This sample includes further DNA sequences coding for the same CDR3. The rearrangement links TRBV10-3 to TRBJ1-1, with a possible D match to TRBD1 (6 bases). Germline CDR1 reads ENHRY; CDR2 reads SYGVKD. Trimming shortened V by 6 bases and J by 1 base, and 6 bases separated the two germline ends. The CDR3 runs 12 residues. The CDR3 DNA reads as TGTGCCATCAGCAGGGGGAACACTGAAGCTTTCTTT. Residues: CAISRGNTEAFF.

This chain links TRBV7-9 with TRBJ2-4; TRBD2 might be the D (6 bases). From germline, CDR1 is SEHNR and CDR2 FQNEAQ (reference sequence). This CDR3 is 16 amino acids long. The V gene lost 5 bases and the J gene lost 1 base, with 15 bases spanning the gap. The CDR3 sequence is CASSMSGRMAKNIQYF. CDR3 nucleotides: TGTGCCAGCAGCATGAGTGGGAGGATGGCCAAAAACATTCAGTACTTC.

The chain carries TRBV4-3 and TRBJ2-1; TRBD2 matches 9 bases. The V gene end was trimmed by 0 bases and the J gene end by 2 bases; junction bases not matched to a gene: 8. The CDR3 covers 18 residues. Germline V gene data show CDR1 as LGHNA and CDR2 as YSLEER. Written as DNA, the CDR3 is TGCGCCAGCAGCCAAGATCTAGCGTCTAGCGGGGCCTACAATGAGCAGTTCTTC. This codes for CASSQDLASSGAYNEQFF.

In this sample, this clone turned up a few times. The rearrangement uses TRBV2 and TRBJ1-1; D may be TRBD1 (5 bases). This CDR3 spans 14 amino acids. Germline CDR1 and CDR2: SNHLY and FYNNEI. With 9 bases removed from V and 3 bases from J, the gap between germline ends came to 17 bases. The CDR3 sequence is CASRIGGIDTEAFF. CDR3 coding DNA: TGTGCCAGTCGCATCGGGGGTATCGACACTGAAGCTTTCTTT.

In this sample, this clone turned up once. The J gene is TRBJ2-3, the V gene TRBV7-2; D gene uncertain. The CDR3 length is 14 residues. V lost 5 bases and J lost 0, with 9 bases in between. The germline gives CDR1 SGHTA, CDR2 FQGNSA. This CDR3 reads CASSMLPSTDTQYF. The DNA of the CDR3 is TGTGCCAGCAGCATGCTACCTAGCACAGATACGCAGTATTTT.

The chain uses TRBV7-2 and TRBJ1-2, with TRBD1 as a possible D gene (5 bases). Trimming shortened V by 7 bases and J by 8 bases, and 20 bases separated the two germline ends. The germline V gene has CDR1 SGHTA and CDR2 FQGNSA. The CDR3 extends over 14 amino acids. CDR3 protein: CASTREGREGGYTF. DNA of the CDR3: TGTGCCAGCACTAGGGAGGGCAGGGAAGGCGGCTACACCTTC.

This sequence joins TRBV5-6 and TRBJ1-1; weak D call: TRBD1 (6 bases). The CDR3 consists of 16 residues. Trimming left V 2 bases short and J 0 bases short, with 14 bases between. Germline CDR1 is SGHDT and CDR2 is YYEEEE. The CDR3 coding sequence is TGTGCCAGCAGCTTTGGAAAGGGACAAGTGAACACTGAAGCTTTCTTT. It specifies CASSFGKGQVNTEAFF.

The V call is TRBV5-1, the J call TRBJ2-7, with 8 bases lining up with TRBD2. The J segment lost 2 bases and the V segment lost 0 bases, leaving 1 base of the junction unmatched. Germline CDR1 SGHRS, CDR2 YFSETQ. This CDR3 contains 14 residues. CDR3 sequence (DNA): TGCGCCAGCAGCTTGGAACTAGCGGCCTACGAGCAGTACTTC. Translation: CASSLELAAYEQYF.